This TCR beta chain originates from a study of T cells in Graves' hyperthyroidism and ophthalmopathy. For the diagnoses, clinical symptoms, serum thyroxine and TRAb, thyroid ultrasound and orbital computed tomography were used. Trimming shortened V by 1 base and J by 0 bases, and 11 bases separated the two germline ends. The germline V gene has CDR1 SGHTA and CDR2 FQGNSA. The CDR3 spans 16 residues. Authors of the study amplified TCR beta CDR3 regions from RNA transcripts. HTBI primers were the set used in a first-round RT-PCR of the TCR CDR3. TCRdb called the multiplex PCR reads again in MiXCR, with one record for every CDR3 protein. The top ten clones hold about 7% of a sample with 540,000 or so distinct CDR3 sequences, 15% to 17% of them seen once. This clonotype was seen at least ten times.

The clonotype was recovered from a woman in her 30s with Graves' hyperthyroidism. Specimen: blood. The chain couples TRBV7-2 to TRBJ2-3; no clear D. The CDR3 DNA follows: TGTGCCAGCAGCTTAGGTTTTGCGAAAAGCACAGATACGCAGTATTTT. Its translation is CASSLGFAKSTDTQYF.